Only a few counts were recorded for the clone carrying this T cell receptor (beta chain). The antigen is undetermined. The sample is drawn from a study of blood T cells in healthy people across ages. Study findings and constraints: Among long-lived donors, naive CD4+ cells were more numerous and diversity higher than in aged donors. Researchers judged that diversity estimates from one million T cells fell short of true values.

V lost 5 bases to trimming and J lost 4 bases; unmatched junction nucleotides: 4. CDR3 length equals 13 residues. No fewer than 6.5 million PBMCs went into each sample. A J-beta primer mix and a sample-barcoded 5' primer were used in a second PCR of about 7 to 12 cycles. Each cDNA molecule was tagged by a template-switch adaptor that had 12 random nucleotides. TCRdb re-called the 5' RACE reads through MiXCR, storing one row per CDR3 protein. The sample lists 1.8 million or so distinct CDR3 sequences; approximately 39% were seen once. The sequenced material came from blood. V and J are TRBV12-3 or TRBV12-4 and TRBJ1-1, with 7 bases matching TRBD1. The receptor's source is a human donor in good health. The CDR3 bases are TGTGCCAGCAGTACGCAGGGGGGCACTGAAGCTTTCTTT. Its translation: CASSTQGGTEAFF.